This is a list of T cell receptor beta chains from one sample in a study of blood T cells in healthy people across ages. TCRdb reprocessed the 5' RACE reads with MiXCR, giving one entry per CDR3 protein. The profile shows about 1.6 million distinct CDR3 sequences, approximately 32% of them singletons. Material for sequencing was blood. Receptors originate from a woman in her 30s in good health. Each CDR3 is given with its conserved first and last residue. The D gene is left open where the match is weak. For some rows the clone size is stated as once, few or many, or as a class when expanded; others skip it.

>NA|NA|TRBJ2-1|TRBV7-9
CASSLGAGVGHNEQFF
TGTGCCAGCAGCTTAGGAGCTGGCGTGGGACACAATGAGCAGTTCTTC
>NA|NA|TRBJ2-1|TRBV7-9
CASSSLLGGTYNEQFF
TGTGCCAGCAGCTCCCTATTGGGGGGAACCTACAATGAGCAGTTCTTC
>NA|NA|TRBJ2-6|TRBV7-2
CASSPPGGSSGANVLTF
TGTGCCAGCAGCCCCCCTGGGGGGAGCTCTGGGGCCAACGTCCTGACTTTC
>NA|few|TRBJ2-1|TRBV12-3/TRBV12-4
CASSSGIALEQFF
TGTGCCAGCAGTTCGGGAATAGCTCTTGAGCAGTTCTTC
>TRBD2|NA|TRBJ2-1|TRBV27
CASSPRLAGGLDEQFF
TGTGCCAGCAGTCCACGACTAGCGGGGGGGTTGGATGAGCAGTTCTTC
>TRBD2|few|TRBJ2-1|TRBV5-1
CASSSDLAGGLSSYNEQFF
TGCGCCAGCAGCTCGGACCTAGCGGGGGGCCTAAGCTCCTACAATGAGCAGTTCTTC
>TRBD2|few|TRBJ2-7|TRBV20-1
CSARAGTSGKYEQYF
TGCAGTGCTAGAGCGGGGACTAGCGGGAAGTACGAGCAGTACTTC
>TRBD2|NA|TRBJ2-1|TRBV10-1
CASGEGQWTEQFF
TGCGCCTCGGGGGAGGGCCAGTGGACTGAGCAGTTCTTC
>NA|few|TRBJ1-1|TRBV20-1
CSARDHRALNTEAFF
TGCAGTGCTAGAGATCATCGGGCCCTGAACACTGAAGCTTTCTTT
>TRBD2|NA|TRBJ2-1|TRBV12-3/TRBV12-4
CASSTPGLAGSIHNEQFF
TGTGCCAGCAGTACGCCGGGACTAGCGGGATCCATTCACAATGAGCAGTTCTTC
>TRBD1|NA|TRBJ1-6|TRBV12-3/TRBV12-4
CAGSPGDREPPLHF
TGTGCCGGCAGTCCTGGGGACAGGGAACCACCCCTCCACTTT
>NA|NA|TRBJ1-1|TRBV11-2
CASSLGMKGPTNTEAFF
TGTGCCAGCAGCTTAGGTATGAAAGGTCCTACGAACACTGAAGCTTTCTTT
>TRBD1|few|TRBJ2-2|TRBV5-1
CASSYRTGGDTGELFF
TGCGCCAGCAGCTACCGGACAGGGGGCGACACCGGGGAGCTGTTTTTT
>TRBD2|NA|TRBJ2-5|TRBV9
CASSEPGGETQYF
TGTGCCAGCAGCGAGCCGGGAGGAGAGACCCAGTACTTC
>NA|few|TRBJ2-4|TRBV7-9
CASSSEVPGDIQYF
TGTGCCAGCAGCTCCGAAGTCCCTGGGGACATTCAGTACTTC
>NA|few|TRBJ2-7|TRBV7-9
CASSWTDSSYEQYF
TGTGCCAGCAGCTGGACGGACAGTAGCTACGAGCAGTACTTC
>TRBD1|NA|TRBJ2-3|TRBV7-2
CASRANRGFTDTQYF
TGTGCCAGCAGGGCAAACAGGGGGTTCACAGATACGCAGTATTTT
>NA|NA|TRBJ2-5|TRBV6-1
CASSAPEDRETQYF
TGTGCCAGCAGTGCCCCCGAGGACCGGGAGACCCAGTACTTC
>NA|NA|TRBJ2-1|TRBV5-1
CASSGDPSRNEQFF
TGCGCCAGCAGCGGGGACCCTTCCCGGAATGAGCAGTTCTTC
>TRBD2|NA|TRBJ2-1|TRBV6-1
CANSGGVYNEQFF
TGTGCCAATAGCGGGGGGGTTTACAATGAGCAGTTCTTC
>NA|once|TRBJ2-6|TRBV30
CAWTAGHISGANVLTF
TGTGCCTGGACCGCGGGACATATCTCTGGGGCCAACGTCCTGACTTTC
>NA|NA|TRBJ2-1|TRBV9
CASSVGPGGETQFF
TGTGCCAGCAGCGTAGGCCCAGGCGGGGAGACCCAGTTCTTC
>NA|few|TRBJ2-5|TRBV7-8
CASSLATVLEARETQYF
TGTGCCAGCAGCTTAGCTACGGTGCTGGAGGCCAGGGAGACCCAGTACTTC
>NA|NA|TRBJ1-2|TRBV10-3
CAISEAGLSRGGYGYTF
TGTGCCATCAGTGAGGCCGGATTGAGTCGGGGGGGCTATGGCTACACCTTC
>TRBD1|many|TRBJ2-5|TRBV24-1
CATSDSGTEETQYF
TGTGCCACCAGTGATTCCGGGACAGAAGAGACCCAGTACTTC
>TRBD2|NA|TRBJ2-5|TRBV7-2
CASSITGTRTQETQYF
TGTGCCAGCAGCATCACCGGGACTAGAACCCAAGAGACCCAGTACTTC
>NA|NA|TRBJ1-2|TRBV2
CASSESVIWGGYTF
TGTGCCAGCAGTGAGAGCGTAATCTGGGGTGGCTACACCTTC
>TRBD1|NA|TRBJ1-2|TRBV6-5
CASGYAIGDSYGYTF
TGTGCCAGCGGTTACGCCATTGGGGACAGCTATGGCTACACCTTC
>TRBD1|NA|TRBJ2-7|TRBV20-1
CSADRGTDEQYF
TGCAGTGCCGACAGGGGTACCGACGAGCAGTACTTC
>TRBD2|NA|TRBJ2-2|TRBV6-2/TRBV6-3
CASSFSGRSLYGELFF
TGTGCCAGCAGTTTCAGCGGGAGGTCCCTCTACGGGGAGCTGTTTTTT
>NA|NA|TRBJ2-5|TRBV18
CASSPISNQETQYF
TGTGCCAGCTCGCCAATTAGTAACCAAGAGACCCAGTACTTC
>TRBD2|NA|TRBJ2-1|TRBV5-1
CASSLTSGRSHNEQFF
TGCGCCAGCAGCTTAACTAGCGGGAGATCCCACAATGAGCAGTTCTTC
>TRBD2|NA|TRBJ2-1|TRBV6-1
CASRGTSGGAYNEQFF
TGTGCCAGCCGAGGGACTAGCGGGGGGGCTTACAATGAGCAGTTCTTC
>TRBD1|few|TRBJ2-7|TRBV7-3
CASSASTGAAEQYF
TGTGCCAGCAGCGCATCGACAGGGGCGGCGGAGCAGTACTTC
>NA|NA|TRBJ1-2|TRBV4-2
CASSQVVGMGGYTF
TGTGCCAGCAGCCAAGTCGTGGGGATGGGCGGCTACACCTTC
>TRBD2|NA|TRBJ2-3|TRBV11-2
CASSLEGTSGDTQYF
TGTGCCAGCAGCTTAGAGGGGACTAGCGGAGATACGCAGTATTTT
>NA|many|TRBJ1-2|TRBV20-1
CSAPGQGYGYTF
TGCAGTGCCCCGGGGCAGGGATACGGCTACACCTTC
>NA|NA|TRBJ1-5|TRBV3-1
CASSQVGTSQPQHF
TGTGCCAGCAGCCAAGTCGGGACAAGTCAGCCCCAGCATTTT
>NA|NA|TRBJ2-7|TRBV27
CASSLTQYSYEQYF
TGTGCCAGCAGTCTCACTCAGTACTCCTACGAGCAGTACTTC
>NA|many|TRBJ2-5|TRBV15
CATSSLGAGTQYF
TGTGCCACCAGCAGTTTGGGAGCCGGGACCCAGTACTTC
>NA|NA|TRBJ2-3|TRBV12-3/TRBV12-4
CASSLWGPDTDTQYF
TGTGCCAGCAGTTTATGGGGGCCCGACACAGATACGCAGTATTTT
>NA|NA|TRBJ2-6|TRBV30
CAWSAGTGANVLTF
TGTGCCTGGAGTGCAGGGACTGGGGCCAACGTCCTGACTTTC
>TRBD1|NA|TRBJ2-5|TRBV11-2
CASSPNRGWGQETQYF
TGTGCCAGCAGCCCCAACAGGGGATGGGGCCAAGAGACCCAGTACTTC
>NA|NA|TRBJ2-5|TRBV29-1
CSQTTISLEQYF
TGCAGCCAAACCACCATATCCTTGGAGCAGTACTTC
>NA|NA|TRBJ2-7|TRBV20-1
CSSRGGPSYNEQYF
TGCAGTTCCCGAGGGGGGCCCTCCTACAATGAGCAGTACTTC
>NA|few|TRBJ2-1|TRBV28
CASSPSGTKLEQFF
TGTGCCAGCAGCCCCTCGGGGACCAAACTTGAGCAGTTCTTC
>NA|NA|TRBJ2-7|TRBV15
CATSRDRPLSYEQYF
TGTGCCACCAGCAGAGACAGACCCCTCTCCTACGAGCAGTACTTC
>NA|few|TRBJ2-3|TRBV5-1
CASDNHGLPTDTQYF
TGCGCCAGCGATAATCATGGACTTCCCACAGATACGCAGTATTTT
>TRBD1|NA|TRBJ2-3|TRBV7-3
CASSLRGQLTDTQYF
TGTGCCAGCAGCCTTCGGGGACAGCTCACAGATACGCAGTATTTT
>TRBD2|once|TRBJ2-7|TRBV15
CATSRDRRVAGTYEQYF
TGTGCCACCAGCAGAGATCGGAGGGTAGCGGGAACCTACGAGCAGTACTTC
>TRBD2|NA|TRBJ2-3|TRBV4-3
CASSRGGTEDTQYF
TGCGCCAGCAGCCGCGGGGGGACCGAGGATACGCAGTATTTT
>NA|few|TRBJ1-1|TRBV29-1
CSAAMGASGNTEAFF
TGCAGCGCCGCAATGGGGGCCTCTGGCAACACTGAAGCTTTCTTT
>NA|few|TRBJ2-5|TRBV3-1
CASSQEWGLGETRYF
TGTGCCAGCAGCCAAGAGTGGGGGCTGGGGGAGACCCGGTACTTC
>NA|NA|TRBJ1-5|TRBV27
CASRTTGTPNQPQHF
TGTGCCAGCAGGACCACCGGGACACCGAATCAGCCCCAGCATTTT
>TRBD2|NA|TRBJ2-3|TRBV7-2
CASSRMTSVLGTDTQYF
TGTGCCAGCAGCAGGATGACTAGCGTTTTGGGTACAGATACGCAGTATTTT
>NA|NA|TRBJ2-7|TRBV3-1
CASSGDFSRSSYEQYF
TGTGCCAGCAGCGGGGACTTTTCCAGGAGCTCCTACGAGCAGTACTTC
>TRBD1|few|TRBJ2-1|TRBV7-3
CASSATGTGGLNEQFF
TGTGCCAGCAGCGCCACCGGGACAGGGGGCCTCAATGAGCAGTTCTTC
>NA|NA|TRBJ2-7|TRBV2
CASILIYEQYF
TGTGCCAGCATCCTCATCTACGAGCAGTACTTC
>TRBD1|few|TRBJ1-2|TRBV28
CASRFPGQGASGYTF
TGTGCCAGCAGGTTCCCGGGACAGGGGGCATCTGGCTACACCTTC